This TCR beta chain originates from a study of cytomegalovirus exposure and HLA in healthy donors. This clone was seen more than once but under ten times. This CDR3 is built from 15 residues. V shed 1 base, J shed 6 bases, and the junction held 5 bases outside the gene matches. Per germline, CDR1 SGHTA and CDR2 FQGNSA. PCR primers comprised 60 Vbeta and 13 Jbeta primers. Here immunoSEQ multiplex PCR was the method, and the copy in TCRdb shows in-frame clones only, minus some. The sample carries around 140,000 clones, roughly 80% recorded once. The TCR comes from a middle-aged man in good health and CMV-seronegative. The chain carries TRBV7-2 and TRBJ2-1; 8 bases are shared with TRBD1. Material: PBMCs. CDR3 coding DNA: TGTGCCAGCAGCTTAGAACTCACAGGGGGCAATGAGCAGTTCTTC. It codes for CASSLELTGGNEQFF.